This T cell receptor beta chain is drawn from a study of T cells after posttransplantation cyclophosphamide. The repertoire was sequenced with immunoSEQ multiplex PCR; TCRdb's copy has only in-frame clones and lacks some. The sample was found to contain approximately 8,000 clones, and every one recurs. The germline V gene encodes CDR1 SGDLS and CDR2 YYNGEE. The CDR3 covers 13 residues. V lost 4 bases to trimming and J lost 7 bases, with 15 bases between them. Whole-study findings and limits: Donor CD8+ memory clones often dominated recipient blood repertoires at later times. Recipient CMV seropositivity and CMV reactivation strongly tracked TRB clonality. Tissue-infiltrating T cells from skin or gut overlapped little with blood T cells.

This clone was counted many times. Its antigen is still unknown. A marrow graft followed busulfan-fludarabine conditioning, with cyclophosphamide on days +3 and +4. The sequence derives from a male patient younger than 45 who received an allogeneic stem cell transplant from an unrelated donor, was CMV-positive, and had acute and chronic GVHD. Some T cells here may be from the graft donor. The sample was PBMCs, taken after an allogeneic stem cell transplant with post-transplant cyclophosphamide. The chain has TRBV9 and TRBJ2-7; the D gene is possibly TRBD2 (7 bases). Written as DNA, the CDR3 is TGTGCCAGCAGCCCCCGGGGGGCAGGGGAGCAGTACTTC. Protein product: CASSPRGAGEQYF.